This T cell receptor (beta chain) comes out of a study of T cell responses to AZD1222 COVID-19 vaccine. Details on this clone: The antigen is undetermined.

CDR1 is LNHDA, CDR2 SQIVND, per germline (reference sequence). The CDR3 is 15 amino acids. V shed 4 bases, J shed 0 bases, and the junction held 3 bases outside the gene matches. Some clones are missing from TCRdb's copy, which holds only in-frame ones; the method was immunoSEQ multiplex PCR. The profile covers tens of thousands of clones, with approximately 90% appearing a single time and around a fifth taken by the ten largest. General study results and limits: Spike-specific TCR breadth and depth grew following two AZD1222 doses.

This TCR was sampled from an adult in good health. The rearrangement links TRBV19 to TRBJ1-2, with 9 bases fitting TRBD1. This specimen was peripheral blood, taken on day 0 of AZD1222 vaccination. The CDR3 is CASSTGQGTNYGYTF. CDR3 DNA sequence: TGTGCCAGTAGTACCGGACAGGGGACTAACTATGGCTACACCTTC. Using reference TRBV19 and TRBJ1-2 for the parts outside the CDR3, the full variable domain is DGGITQSPKYLFRKEGQNVTLSCEQNLNHDAMYWYRQDPGQGLRLIYYSQIVNDFQKGDIAEGYSVSREKKESFPLTVTSAQKNPTAFYLCASSTGQGTNYGYTFGSGTRLTVV.